These T cell receptor beta chains were read from a single sample in a study of T cell changes during pregnancy in multiple sclerosis. TCRdb's copy holds only in-frame clones and misses some; the assay was immunoSEQ multiplex PCR. The sample has about 50,000 clones; more than 80% are singletons. The starting material was CD4+ T cells from peripheral blood mononuclear cells, obtained before pregnancy. Receptors were obtained from a female donor with multiple sclerosis, enrolled in a pregnancy study. Both conserved end residues are part of each CDR3. Each record gives: J gene, V gene, CDR3 protein.

>TRBJ2-1|TRBV6-5
CASSYTSGRAGNEQFF
>TRBJ2-1|TRBV7-2
CASSLLAGKYNEQFF
>TRBJ2-5|TRBV2
CASSRDNQETQYF
>TRBJ1-1|TRBV6-5
CASRGQGTTEAFF
>TRBJ2-2|TRBV9
CASSFRTTTRDTGELFF
>TRBJ1-4|TRBV10-2
CASSGTGMIGTNEKLFF
>TRBJ1-1|TRBV9
CASSVAPRSF
>TRBJ1-5|TRBV19
CASRGRGGASNQPQHF
>TRBJ2-7|TRBV2
CASRAGVGEQYF
>TRBJ1-3|TRBV2
CASGRAGNTIYF
>TRBJ1-4|TRBV6-1
CASSESEGRDKTLFF
>TRBJ2-2|TRBV7-3
CASSLSGRTTGELFF
>TRBJ1-3|TRBV7-9
CASRRQGYSGNTIYF
>TRBJ2-1|TRBV4-2
CASTPAAGAYNEQFF
>TRBJ1-3|TRBV7-9
CASSRTDNSGNTIYF
>TRBJ1-2|TRBV27
CASSPQQGKKYGYTF
>TRBJ2-3|TRBV4-3
CASSSSGTDTQYF
>TRBJ2-6|TRBV29-1
CSVEEPRSSGANVLTF
>TRBJ1-5|TRBV30
CAWSVHNQPQHF
>TRBJ1-1|TRBV18
CASSPAGGGTEAFF
>TRBJ1-5|TRBV2
CASTAQGNQPQHF
>TRBJ1-3|TRBV6-1
CASSEFGRSGNTIYF
>TRBJ2-2|TRBV27
CASSLAGDTGELFF
>TRBJ2-2|TRBV7-6
CASSLIRGTGELFF
>TRBJ2-6|TRBV9
CASSENRGSGANVLTF
>TRBJ2-2|TRBV6-6
CASSDLAWNTGELFF
>TRBJ2-3|TRBV6-5
CASSSDYSLGTDTQYF
>TRBJ2-7|TRBV5-1
CASSLAGFDEQYF
>TRBJ1-1|TRBV7-9
CASSPQGSLGTEAFF
>TRBJ1-2|TRBV28
CASSLLQGLAGGTF
>TRBJ2-5|TRBV5-1
CASSSTGGLQETQYF
>TRBJ1-3|TRBV5-4
CASSLNTGNTIYF
>TRBJ1-2|TRBV6-1
CASSFGQGSYGYTF
>TRBJ1-3|TRBV19
CASTFGGTGNTIYF
>TRBJ1-1|TRBV7-2
CASSLGRRSFEAFF
>TRBJ2-7|TRBV4-2
CASSPRGSSYEQYF
>TRBJ2-1|TRBV5-1
CASSPDKANEQFF
>TRBJ1-5|TRBV25-1
CASSESHHQPQHF
>TRBJ2-4|TRBV19
CASSLGTGTDIQYF
>TRBJ1-4|TRBV27
CASSRASLGTGSGEKLFF
>TRBJ2-7|TRBV5-1
CASSPQGTLYEQYF